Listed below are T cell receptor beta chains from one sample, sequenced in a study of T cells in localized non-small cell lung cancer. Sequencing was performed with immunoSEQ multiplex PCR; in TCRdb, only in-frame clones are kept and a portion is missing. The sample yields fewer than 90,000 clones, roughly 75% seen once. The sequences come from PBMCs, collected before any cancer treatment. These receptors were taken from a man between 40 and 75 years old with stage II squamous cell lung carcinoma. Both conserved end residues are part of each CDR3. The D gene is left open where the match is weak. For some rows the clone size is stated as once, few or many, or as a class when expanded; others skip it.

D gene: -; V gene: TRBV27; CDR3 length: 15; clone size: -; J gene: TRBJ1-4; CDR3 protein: CASSLTQRTNEKLFF; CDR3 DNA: TGTGCCAGCAGTTTGACACAGCGTACTAATGAAAAACTGTTTTTT
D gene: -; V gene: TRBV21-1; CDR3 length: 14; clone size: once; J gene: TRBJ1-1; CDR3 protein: CASSRWTENTEAFF; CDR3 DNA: TGTGCCAGCAGCAGGTGGACAGAGAACACTGAAGCTTTCTTT
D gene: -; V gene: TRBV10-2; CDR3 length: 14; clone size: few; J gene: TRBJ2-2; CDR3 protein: CASRYSANTGELFF; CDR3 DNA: TGCGCCAGCAGATATTCCGCGAACACCGGGGAGCTGTTTTTT
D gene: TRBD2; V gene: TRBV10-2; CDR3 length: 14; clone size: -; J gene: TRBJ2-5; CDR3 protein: CASSPGLATETQYF; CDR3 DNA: TGCGCCAGCAGCCCCGGACTAGCGACAGAGACCCAGTACTTC
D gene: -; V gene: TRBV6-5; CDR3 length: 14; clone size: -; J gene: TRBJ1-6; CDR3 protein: CATHRSQDNSPLHF; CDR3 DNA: TGTGCCACTCACCGAAGCCAGGATAATTCACCCCTCCACTTT
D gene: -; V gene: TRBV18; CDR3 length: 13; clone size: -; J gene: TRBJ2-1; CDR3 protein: CASSPPDISEQFF; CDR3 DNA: TGTGCCAGCTCTCCCCCTGACATCTCTGAGCAGTTCTTC
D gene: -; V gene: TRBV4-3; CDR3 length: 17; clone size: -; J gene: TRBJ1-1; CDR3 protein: CASSQDLGQTMNTEAFF; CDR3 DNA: TGCGCCAGCAGCCAAGATCTAGGACAGACTATGAACACTGAAGCTTTCTTT
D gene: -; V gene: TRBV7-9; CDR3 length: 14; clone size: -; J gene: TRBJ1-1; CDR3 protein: CASSANPRGREAFF; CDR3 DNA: TGTGCCAGCAGCGCGAACCCCCGGGGCCGTGAAGCTTTCTTT
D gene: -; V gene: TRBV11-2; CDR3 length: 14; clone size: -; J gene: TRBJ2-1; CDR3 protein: CASSLGMASNEQFF; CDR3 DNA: TGTGCCAGCAGCTTAGGGATGGCATCCAATGAGCAGTTCTTC
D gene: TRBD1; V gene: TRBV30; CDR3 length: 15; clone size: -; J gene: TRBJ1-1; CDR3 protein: CAWRLSGTGDTEAFF; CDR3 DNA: TGTGCCTGGAGGCTCTCCGGGACAGGGGACACTGAAGCTTTCTTT
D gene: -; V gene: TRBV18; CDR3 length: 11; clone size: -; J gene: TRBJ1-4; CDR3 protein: CASSPRTELFF; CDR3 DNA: TGTGCCAGCTCACCCCGGACGGAACTGTTTTTT
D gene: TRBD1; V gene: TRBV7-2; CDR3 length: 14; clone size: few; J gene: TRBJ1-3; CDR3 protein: CASSLDRVGNTIYF; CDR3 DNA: TGTGCCAGCAGCTTGGACAGGGTCGGAAACACCATATATTTT
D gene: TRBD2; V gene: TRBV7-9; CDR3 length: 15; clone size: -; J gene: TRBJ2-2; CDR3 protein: CASSHGGLAERELFF; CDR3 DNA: TGTGCCAGCAGCCACGGGGGACTAGCGGAGAGGGAGCTGTTTTTT
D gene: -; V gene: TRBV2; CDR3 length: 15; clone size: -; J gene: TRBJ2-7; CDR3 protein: CASSEEQAGTSEQYF; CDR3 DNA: TGTGCCAGCAGTGAAGAGCAGGCGGGTACTTCCGAGCAGTACTTC
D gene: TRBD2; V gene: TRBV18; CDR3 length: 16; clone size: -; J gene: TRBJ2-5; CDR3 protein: CASSPPLSGGQETQYF; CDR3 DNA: TGTGCCAGCTCACCACCTTTAAGCGGGGGACAAGAGACCCAGTACTTC
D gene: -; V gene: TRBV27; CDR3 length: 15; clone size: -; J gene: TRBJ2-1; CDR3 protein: CASSLSSGGWDEQFF; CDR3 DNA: TGTGCCAGCAGTTTATCGTCAGGAGGATGGGATGAGCAGTTCTTC
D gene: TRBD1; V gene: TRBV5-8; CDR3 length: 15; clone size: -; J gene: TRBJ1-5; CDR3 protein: CASSGLQGGWQPQHF; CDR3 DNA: TGTGCCAGCAGCGGGCTACAGGGGGGTTGGCAGCCCCAGCATTTT
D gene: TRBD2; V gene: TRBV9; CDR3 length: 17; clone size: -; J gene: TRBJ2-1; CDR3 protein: CASSTGRLAGTHDEQFF; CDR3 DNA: TGTGCCAGCAGCACGGGAAGACTAGCGGGAACTCACGATGAGCAGTTCTTC
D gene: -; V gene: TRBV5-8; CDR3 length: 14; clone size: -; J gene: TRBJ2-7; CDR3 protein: CASSLFDSRYEQYF; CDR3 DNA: TGTGCCAGCAGCTTATTTGACAGCAGGTACGAGCAGTACTTC
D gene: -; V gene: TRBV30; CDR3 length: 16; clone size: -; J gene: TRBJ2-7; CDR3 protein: CAWSVRGGRSRYEQYF; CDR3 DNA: TGTGCCTGGAGTGTACGCGGGGGCCGGTCACGCTACGAGCAGTACTTC
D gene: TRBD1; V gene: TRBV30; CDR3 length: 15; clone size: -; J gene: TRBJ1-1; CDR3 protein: CAYFPRDRVYTEAFF; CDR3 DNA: TGTGCCTATTTCCCTCGGGACAGGGTTTACACGGAAGCTTTCTTT
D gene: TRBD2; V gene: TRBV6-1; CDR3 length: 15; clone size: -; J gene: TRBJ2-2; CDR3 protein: CASSPGLVATGELFF; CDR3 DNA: TGTGCCAGCAGCCCGGGACTAGTGGCCACCGGGGAGCTGTTTTTT
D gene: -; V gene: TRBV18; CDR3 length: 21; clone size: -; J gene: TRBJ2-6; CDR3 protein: CASSPPWATGAAGSGANVLTF; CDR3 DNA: TGTGCCAGCTCACCCCCCTGGGCGACGGGGGCCGCCGGCTCTGGGGCCAACGTCCTGACTTTC
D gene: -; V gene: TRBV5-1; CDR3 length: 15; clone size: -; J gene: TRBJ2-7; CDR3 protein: CASSLGSGGAYEQYF; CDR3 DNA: TGCGCCAGCAGCTTGGGCTCAGGTGGCGCCTACGAGCAGTACTTC
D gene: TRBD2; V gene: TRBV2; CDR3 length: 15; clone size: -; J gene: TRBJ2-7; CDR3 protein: CASSEDRGGFFEQYF; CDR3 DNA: TGTGCCAGCAGTGAGGATCGGGGGGGCTTCTTCGAGCAGTACTTC
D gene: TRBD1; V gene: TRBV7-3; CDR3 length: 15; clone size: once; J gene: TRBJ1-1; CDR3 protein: CASSWGQGLNTEAFF; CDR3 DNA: TGTGCCAGCAGCTGGGGACAGGGGTTGAACACTGAAGCTTTCTTT
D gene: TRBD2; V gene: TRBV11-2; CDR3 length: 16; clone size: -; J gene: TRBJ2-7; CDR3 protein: CASSLVVGGSSYEQYF; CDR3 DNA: TGTGCCAGCAGCTTAGTTGTGGGCGGGAGCTCCTACGAGCAGTACTTC
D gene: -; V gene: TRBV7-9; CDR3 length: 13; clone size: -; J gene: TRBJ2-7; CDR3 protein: CASSLTRIDEQYF; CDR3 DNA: TGTGCCAGCAGCTTAACCAGGATAGACGAGCAGTACTTC
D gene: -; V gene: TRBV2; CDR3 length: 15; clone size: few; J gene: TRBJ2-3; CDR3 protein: CASSFVAGHTDTQYF; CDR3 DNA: TGTGCCAGCAGCTTTGTAGCAGGACACACAGATACGCAGTATTTT
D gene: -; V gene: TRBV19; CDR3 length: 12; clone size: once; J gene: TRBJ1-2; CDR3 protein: CASSKWSTGYTF; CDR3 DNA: TGTGCCAGTAGTAAGTGGTCTACCGGCTACACCTTC
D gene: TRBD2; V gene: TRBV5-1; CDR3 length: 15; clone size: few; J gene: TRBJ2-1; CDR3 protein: CASSFGGSSYNEQFF; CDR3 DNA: TGCGCCAGCAGCTTCGGCGGGAGCTCCTACAATGAGCAGTTCTTC
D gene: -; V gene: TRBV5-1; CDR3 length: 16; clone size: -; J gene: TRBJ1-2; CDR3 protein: CASSLEFSRGAHGYTF; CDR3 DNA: TGCGCCAGCAGCTTGGAGTTTTCCCGAGGGGCCCATGGCTACACCTTC
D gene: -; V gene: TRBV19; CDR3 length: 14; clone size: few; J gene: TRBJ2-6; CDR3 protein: CASSPLAGANVLTF; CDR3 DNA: TGTGCCAGTAGTCCCCTCGCTGGGGCCAACGTCCTGACTTTC
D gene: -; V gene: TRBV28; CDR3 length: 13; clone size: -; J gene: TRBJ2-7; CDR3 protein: CASSLWGAREQYF; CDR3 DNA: TGTGCCAGCAGTTTATGGGGGGCGCGCGAGCAGTACTTC
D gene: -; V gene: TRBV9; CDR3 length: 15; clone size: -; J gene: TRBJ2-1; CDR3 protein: CASRAPGQSVDEQFF; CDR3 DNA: TGTGCCAGCAGAGCCCCAGGTCAGTCCGTGGATGAGCAGTTCTTC
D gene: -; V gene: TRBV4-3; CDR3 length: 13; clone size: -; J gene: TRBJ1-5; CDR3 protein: CASSQDQNQPQHF; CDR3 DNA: TGCGCCAGCAGCCAAGACCAGAATCAGCCCCAGCATTTT
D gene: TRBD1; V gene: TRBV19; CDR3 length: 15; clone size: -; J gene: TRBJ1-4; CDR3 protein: CATGDRGYSNEKLFF; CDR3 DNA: TGTGCCACCGGGGACAGGGGTTACTCTAATGAAAAACTGTTTTTT
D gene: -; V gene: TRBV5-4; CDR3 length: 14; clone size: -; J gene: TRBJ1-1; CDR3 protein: CASSYGTLNTEAFF; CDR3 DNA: TGTGCCAGCAGCTACGGGACCCTGAACACTGAAGCTTTCTTT
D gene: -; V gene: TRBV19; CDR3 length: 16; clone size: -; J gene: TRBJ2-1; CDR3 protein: CASSTPRGGVYNEQFF; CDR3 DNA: TGTGCCAGCTCTACCCCGAGGGGGGGAGTATACAATGAGCAGTTCTTC
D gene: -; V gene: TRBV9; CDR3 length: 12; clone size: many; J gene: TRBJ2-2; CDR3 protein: CASSFSGGELFF; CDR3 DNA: TGTGCCAGCAGCTTTAGTGGCGGGGAGCTGTTTTTT
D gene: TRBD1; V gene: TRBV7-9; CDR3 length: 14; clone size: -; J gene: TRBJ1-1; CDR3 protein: CASSWDRGNTEAFF; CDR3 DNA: TGTGCCAGCAGCTGGGACAGGGGAAACACTGAAGCTTTCTTT
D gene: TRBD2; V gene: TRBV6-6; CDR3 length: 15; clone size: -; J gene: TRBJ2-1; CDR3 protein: CASSLSLAGKNEQFF; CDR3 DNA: TGTGCCAGCAGTCTATCCCTAGCGGGGAAGAATGAGCAGTTCTTC
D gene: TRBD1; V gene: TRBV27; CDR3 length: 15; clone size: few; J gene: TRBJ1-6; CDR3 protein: CASSSGTGGHSPLHF; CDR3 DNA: TGTGCCAGCAGTTCGGGGACAGGAGGGCATTCACCCCTCCACTTT
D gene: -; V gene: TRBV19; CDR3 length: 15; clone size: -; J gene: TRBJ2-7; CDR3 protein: CASSPLGRTTYEQYF; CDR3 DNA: TGTGCCAGTAGCCCATTAGGAAGAACGACCTACGAGCAGTACTTC
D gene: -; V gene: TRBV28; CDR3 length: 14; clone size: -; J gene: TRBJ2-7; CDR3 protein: CASRPTRSRDEQYF; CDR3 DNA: TGTGCCAGCAGACCGACCAGGTCTCGGGACGAGCAGTACTTC
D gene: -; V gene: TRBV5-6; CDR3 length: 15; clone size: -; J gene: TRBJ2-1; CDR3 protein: CASSFLTDSYNEQFF; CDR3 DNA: TGTGCCAGCAGTTTCCTGACAGATTCCTACAATGAGCAGTTCTTC
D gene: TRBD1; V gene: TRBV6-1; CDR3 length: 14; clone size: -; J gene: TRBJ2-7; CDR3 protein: CASSLTGDSYEQYF; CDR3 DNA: TGTGCCAGCAGCCTGACAGGGGACTCTTACGAGCAGTACTTC
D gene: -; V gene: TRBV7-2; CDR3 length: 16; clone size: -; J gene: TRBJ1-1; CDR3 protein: CASSLSGAGMNTEAFF; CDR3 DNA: TGTGCCAGCAGCTTATCGGGGGCTGGCATGAACACTGAAGCTTTCTTT
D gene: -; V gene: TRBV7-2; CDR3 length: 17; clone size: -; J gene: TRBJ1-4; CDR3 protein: CASSSKNMATTNEKLFF; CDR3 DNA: TGTGCCAGCAGCTCCAAAAACATGGCAACAACTAATGAAAAACTGTTTTTT
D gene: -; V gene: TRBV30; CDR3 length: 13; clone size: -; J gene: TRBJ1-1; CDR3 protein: CAWSFGQSTEAFF; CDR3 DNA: TGTGCCTGGAGCTTTGGACAGAGCACTGAAGCTTTCTTT
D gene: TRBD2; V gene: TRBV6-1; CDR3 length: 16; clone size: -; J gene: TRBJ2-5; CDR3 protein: CASSELAGGPRETQYF; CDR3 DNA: TGTGCCAGCAGTGAACTAGCGGGAGGGCCCCGAGAGACCCAGTACTTC
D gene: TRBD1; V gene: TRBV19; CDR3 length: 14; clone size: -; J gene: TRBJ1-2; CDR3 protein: CASSHQTGRMGYTF; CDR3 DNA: TGTGCCAGCTCCCACCAGACAGGGAGAATGGGCTACACCTTC
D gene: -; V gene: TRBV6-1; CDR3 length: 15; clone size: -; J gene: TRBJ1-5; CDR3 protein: CASSMMGVSNQPQHF; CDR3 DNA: TGTGCCAGCAGCATGATGGGAGTTAGCAATCAGCCCCAGCATTTT